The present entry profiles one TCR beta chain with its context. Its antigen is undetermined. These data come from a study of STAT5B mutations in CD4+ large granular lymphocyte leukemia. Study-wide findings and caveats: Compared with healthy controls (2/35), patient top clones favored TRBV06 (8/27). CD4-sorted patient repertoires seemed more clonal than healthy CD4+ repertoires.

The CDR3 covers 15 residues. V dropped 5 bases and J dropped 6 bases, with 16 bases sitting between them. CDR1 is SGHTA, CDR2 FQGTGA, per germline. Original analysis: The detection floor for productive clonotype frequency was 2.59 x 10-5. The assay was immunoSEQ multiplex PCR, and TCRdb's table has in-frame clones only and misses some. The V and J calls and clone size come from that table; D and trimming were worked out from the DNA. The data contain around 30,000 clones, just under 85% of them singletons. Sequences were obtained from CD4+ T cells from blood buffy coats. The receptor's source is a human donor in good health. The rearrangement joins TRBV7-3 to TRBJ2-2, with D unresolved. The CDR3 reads CASSLVPINAGELFF. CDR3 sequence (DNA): TGTGCCAGCAGCCTTGTCCCCATTAACGCCGGGGAGCTGTTTTTT.